This T cell receptor beta chain is from a study of CD8 T cells in Susac syndrome. As regards this clonotype: Antigen unknown.

Study findings and constraints: The authors found no clonal expansion in Susac syndrome CD4+ T cell repertoires.

The CDR3 extends over 12 amino acids. Germline lookup yields CDR1 DFQATT and CDR2 SNEGSKA (reference sequence). Trimming left V 3 bases short and J 1 base short, with 6 bases between. The study sequenced TCR beta in blood CD8+ and CD4+ T cells. The RNA, about 0.45 to 1 ug, was put through reverse transcription using random hexamers. The amplification used immunoSEQ multiplex PCR on TCR beta CDR3; it spanned 54 Vbeta and 13 Jbeta. TCRdb independently ran MiXCR on the immunoSEQ multiplex PCR reads; one entry per CDR3 protein. Of approximately 180,000 distinct CDR3 sequences listed, about 91% were seen once; the top ten hold about 0.1%.

This sequence originates from a human donor with Susac syndrome. Sequencing used CD4+ T cells from PBMCs. The J gene is TRBJ1-1, the V gene TRBV20-1, with D unclear. CDR3 amino acids: CSASERNTEAFF. CDR3 nucleotide sequence: TGCAGTGCTAGTGAGAGGAACACTGAAGCTTTCTTT.